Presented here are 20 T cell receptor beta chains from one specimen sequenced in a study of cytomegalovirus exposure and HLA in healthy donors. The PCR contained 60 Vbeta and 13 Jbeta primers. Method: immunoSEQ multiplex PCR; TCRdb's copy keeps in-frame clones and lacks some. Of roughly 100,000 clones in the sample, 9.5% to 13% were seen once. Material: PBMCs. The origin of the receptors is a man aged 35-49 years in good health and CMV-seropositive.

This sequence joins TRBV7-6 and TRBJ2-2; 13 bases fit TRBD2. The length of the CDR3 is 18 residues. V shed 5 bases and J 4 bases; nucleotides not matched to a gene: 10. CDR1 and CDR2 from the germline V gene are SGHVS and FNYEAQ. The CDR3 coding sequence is TGTGCCAGCAGCCTAAAACTAGCGGGAGGGCCAGGCACCGGGGAGCTGTTTTTT. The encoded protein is CASSLKLAGGPGTGELFF.

CDR3 protein: CASSVTGGWEQYF. CDR3 DNA: TGTGCCAGCAGCGTGACAGGGGGCTGGGAGCAGTACTTC. The chain employs TRBV7-2 and TRBJ2-7, with 10 bases that match TRBD1. This CDR3 region has 13 residues. CDR1 and CDR2 from the germline V gene are SGHTA and FQGNSA. Trimming cost V 5 bases and J 7 bases; bases outside gene matches: 5.

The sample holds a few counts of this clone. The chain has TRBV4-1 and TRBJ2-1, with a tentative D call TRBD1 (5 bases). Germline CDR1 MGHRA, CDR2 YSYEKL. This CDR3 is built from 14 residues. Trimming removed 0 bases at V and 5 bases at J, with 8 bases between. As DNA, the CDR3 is TGCGCCAGCAGCCAAGATCTCAGGGACAATGAGCAGTTCTTC. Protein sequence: CASSQDLRDNEQFF.

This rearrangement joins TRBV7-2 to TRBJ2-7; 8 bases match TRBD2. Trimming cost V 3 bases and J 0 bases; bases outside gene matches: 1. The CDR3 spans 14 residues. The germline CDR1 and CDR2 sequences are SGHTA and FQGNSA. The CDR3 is CASSFSGSSYEQYF. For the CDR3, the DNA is TGTGCCAGCAGCTTCAGCGGGAGCTCCTACGAGCAGTACTTC.

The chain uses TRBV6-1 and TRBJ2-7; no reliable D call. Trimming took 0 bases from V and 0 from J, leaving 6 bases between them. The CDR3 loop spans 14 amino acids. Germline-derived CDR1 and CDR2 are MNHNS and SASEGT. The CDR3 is CASSEAEHSYEQYF. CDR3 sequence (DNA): TGTGCCAGCAGTGAAGCGGAGCACTCCTACGAGCAGTACTTC.

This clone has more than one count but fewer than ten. CDR3: CASSGRRAGGSGELFF. CDR3 bases: TGTGCCAGCAGCGGGAGAAGAGCGGGAGGGTCCGGGGAGCTGTTTTTT. This chain uses TRBV9 with TRBJ2-2, with 10 bases fitting TRBD2. Germline V gene data show CDR1 as SGDLS and CDR2 as YYNGEE. Germline trimming cut 3 bases from V and 6 bases from J; bases unmatched to any gene: 8. CDR3 length: 16 residues.

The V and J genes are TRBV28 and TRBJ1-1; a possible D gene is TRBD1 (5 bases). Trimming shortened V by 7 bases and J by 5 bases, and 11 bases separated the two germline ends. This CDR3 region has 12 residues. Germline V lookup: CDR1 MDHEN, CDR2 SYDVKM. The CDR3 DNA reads TGTGCCAGCACCTTCGGGGGAACTGAAGCTTTCTTT. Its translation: CASTFGGTEAFF. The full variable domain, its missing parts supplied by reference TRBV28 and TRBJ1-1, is DVKVTQSSRYLVKRTGEKVFLECVQDMDHENMFWYRQDPGLGLRLIYFSYDVKMKEKGDIPEGYSVSREKKERFSLILESASTNQTSMYLCASTFGGTEAFFGQGTRLTVV.

DNA for the CDR3: TGCGCCAGCAGTGAGTCGTGGGGCAGGGATGAAGCTTTCTTT. This encodes CASSESWGRDEAFF. This chain joins TRBV10-1 and TRBJ1-1; D possibly corresponds to TRBD1 (5 bases). The CDR3 sequence is 14 residues long. Germline loops: CDR1 WNHNN, CDR2 SYGVQD (reference sequence). V gave up 0 bases and J gave up 7 bases, with 12 bases separating them.

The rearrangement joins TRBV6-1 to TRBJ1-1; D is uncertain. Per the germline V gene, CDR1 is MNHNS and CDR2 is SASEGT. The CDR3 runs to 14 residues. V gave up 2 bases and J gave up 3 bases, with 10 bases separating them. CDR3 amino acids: CASSETFVDTEAFF. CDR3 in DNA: TGTGCCAGCAGTGAAACTTTTGTAGACACTGAAGCTTTCTTT.

This chain's CDR3 is CASMTSGSSGELFF. CDR3 in DNA: TGTGCCAGCATGACTAGCGGGAGCTCCGGGGAGCTGTTTTTT. The chain has TRBV11-3 and TRBJ2-2; 12 positions agree with TRBD2. Losses at the gene ends were 7 bases for V and 6 bases for J; bases not matched to a gene: 3. This CDR3 spans 14 amino acids. Germline V gives CDR1 SGHNT, CDR2 YENEEA.

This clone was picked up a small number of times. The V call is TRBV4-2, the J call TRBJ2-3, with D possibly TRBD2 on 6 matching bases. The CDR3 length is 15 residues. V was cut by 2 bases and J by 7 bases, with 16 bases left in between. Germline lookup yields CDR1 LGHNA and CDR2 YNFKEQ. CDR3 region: CASSQNLAVGYTQYF. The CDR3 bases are TGTGCCAGCAGCCAAAACTTAGCGGTGGGCTATACGCAGTATTTT.

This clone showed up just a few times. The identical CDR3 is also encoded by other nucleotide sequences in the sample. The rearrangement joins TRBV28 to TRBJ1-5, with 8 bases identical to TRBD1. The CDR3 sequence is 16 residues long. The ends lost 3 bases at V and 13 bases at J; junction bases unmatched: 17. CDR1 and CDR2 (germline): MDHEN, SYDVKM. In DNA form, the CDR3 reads TGTGCCAGCAGTTTTCCCGGGACAGGAGCTTCTGGGCCGCAGCATTTT. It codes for CASSFPGTGASGPQHF.

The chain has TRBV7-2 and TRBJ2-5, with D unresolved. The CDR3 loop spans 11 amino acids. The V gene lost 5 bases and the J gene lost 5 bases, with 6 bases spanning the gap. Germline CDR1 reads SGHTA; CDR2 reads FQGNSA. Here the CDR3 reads CASSPQETQYF. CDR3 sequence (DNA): TGTGCCAGCAGCCCCCAGGAGACCCAGTACTTC.

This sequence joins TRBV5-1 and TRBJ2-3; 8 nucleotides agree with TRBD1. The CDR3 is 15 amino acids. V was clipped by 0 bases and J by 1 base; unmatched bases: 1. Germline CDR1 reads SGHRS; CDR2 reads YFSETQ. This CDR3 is CASSLEGQGTDTQYF. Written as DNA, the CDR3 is TGCGCCAGCAGCTTGGAGGGACAGGGCACAGATACGCAGTATTTT.

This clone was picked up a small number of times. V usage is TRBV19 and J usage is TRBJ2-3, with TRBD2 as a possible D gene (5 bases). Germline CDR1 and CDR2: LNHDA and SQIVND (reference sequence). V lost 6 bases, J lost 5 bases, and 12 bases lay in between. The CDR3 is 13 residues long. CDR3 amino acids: CASRSRAGDTQYF. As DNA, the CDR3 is TGTGCCAGTAGATCGAGGGCGGGAGATACGCAGTATTTT.

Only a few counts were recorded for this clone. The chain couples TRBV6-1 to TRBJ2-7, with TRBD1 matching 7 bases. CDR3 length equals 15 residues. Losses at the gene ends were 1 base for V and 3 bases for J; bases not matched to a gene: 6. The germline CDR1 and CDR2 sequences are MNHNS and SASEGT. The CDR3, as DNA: TGTGCCAGCAGTGAAGATGTGACAGGGTTCTACGAGCAGTACTTC. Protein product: CASSEDVTGFYEQYF.

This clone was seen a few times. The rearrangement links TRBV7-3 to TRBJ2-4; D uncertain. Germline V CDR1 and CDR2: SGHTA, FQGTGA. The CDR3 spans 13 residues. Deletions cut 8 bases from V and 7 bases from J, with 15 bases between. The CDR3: CASVVTIPNIQYF. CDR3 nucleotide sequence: TGTGCCAGCGTAGTAACTATCCCGAACATTCAGTACTTC.

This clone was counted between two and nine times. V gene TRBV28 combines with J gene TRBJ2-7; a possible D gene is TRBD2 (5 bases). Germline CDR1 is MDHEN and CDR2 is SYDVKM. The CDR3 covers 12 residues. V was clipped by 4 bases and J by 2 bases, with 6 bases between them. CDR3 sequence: CASSSGTYEQYF. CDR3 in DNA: TGTGCCAGCAGTTCCGGGACCTACGAGCAGTACTTC.

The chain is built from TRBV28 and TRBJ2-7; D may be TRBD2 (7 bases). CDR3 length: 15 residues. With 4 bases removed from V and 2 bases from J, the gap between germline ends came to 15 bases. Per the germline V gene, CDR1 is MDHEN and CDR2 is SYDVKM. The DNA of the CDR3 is TGTGCCAGCAGTTCTCTCGCGGGGGCCACCTACGAGCAGTACTTC. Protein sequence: CASSSLAGATYEQYF.

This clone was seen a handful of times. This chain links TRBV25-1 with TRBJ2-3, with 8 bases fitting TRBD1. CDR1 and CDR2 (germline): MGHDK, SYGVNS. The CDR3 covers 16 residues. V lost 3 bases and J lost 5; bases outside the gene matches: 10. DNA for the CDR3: TGTGCCAGCAGTGATCAACCCAGACAGGGGTTAGATACGCAGTATTTT. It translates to CASSDQPRQGLDTQYF. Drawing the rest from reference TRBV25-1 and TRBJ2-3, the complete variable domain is EADIYQTPRYLVIGTGKKITLECSQTMGHDKMYWYQQDPGMELHLIHYSYGVNSTEKGDLSSESTVSRIRTEHFPLTLESARPSHTSQYLCASSDQPRQGLDTQYFGPGTRLTVL.